The 26 T cell receptor beta chains reported below all come from one sample, sequenced in a study of blood T cell repertoires in COVID-19. Measured with immunoSEQ multiplex PCR; TCRdb has only the in-frame clones, and not every one. The sample records approximately 360,000 clones, around 83% being singletons. The sample was PBMCs or T cells enriched from blood (not recorded which). These receptors came from a woman aged 45-59 years who had recovered from COVID-19.

The genes are TRBV9 and TRBJ2-1; 7 bases agree with TRBD1. Germline CDR1 and CDR2: SGDLS and YYNGEE. This CDR3 spans 13 amino acids. V was clipped by 4 bases and J by 5 bases; unmatched bases: 3. The CDR3 protein is CASSPGQDNEQFF. As DNA, the CDR3 is TGTGCCAGCAGCCCAGGACAGGACAATGAGCAGTTCTTC.

This chain connects TRBV4-1 to TRBJ1-1; 11 nucleotides agree with TRBD1. The germline CDR1 and CDR2 sequences are MGHRA and YSYEKL. Trimming at V came to 4 bases and at J to 4 bases, leaving 14 bases not matched to a gene. The CDR3 contains 18 residues. The chain's CDR3 is CASSRHLGQGAGGTEAFF. The CDR3, as DNA: TGCGCCAGCAGCCGTCACCTCGGACAGGGGGCGGGTGGCACTGAAGCTTTCTTT.

Remarks on this clone: Other DNA sequences in the sample encode the same CDR3. In DNA, the CDR3 is TGTGCCAGCAGCCCAGGGCAGAGCTATGGCTACACCTTC. It specifies CASSPGQSYGYTF. The gene calls are TRBV12-3 or TRBV12-4 and TRBJ1-2; D possibly corresponds to TRBD1 (5 bases). Between the trimmed V and J ends, which lost 6 bases and 4 bases, there was a span of 12 bases. This CDR3 has 13 amino acids.

V and J are TRBV7-2 and TRBJ2-5; 9 nucleotides align to TRBD2. Germline-derived CDR1 and CDR2 are SGHTA and FQGNSA. This CDR3 has 13 amino acids. The ends lost 4 bases at V and 5 bases at J; junction bases unmatched: 2. The CDR3 loop is CASSYGLAETQYF. CDR3 nucleotide sequence: TGTGCCAGCAGCTACGGACTAGCGGAGACCCAGTACTTC.

The rearrangement links TRBV11-2 to TRBJ2-7; maybe TRBD1 (5 bases). V dropped 0 bases and J dropped 2 bases, with 17 bases sitting between them. Germline loops: CDR1 SGHAT, CDR2 FQNNGV. This CDR3 spans 17 amino acids. CDR3 nucleotide sequence: TGTGCCAGCAGCTTAGATCCAAGGTCTGGGGCCGCCTACGAGCAGTACTTC. It translates to CASSLDPRSGAAYEQYF. Combining the CDR3 with reference TRBV11-2 and TRBJ2-7 gives the whole variable domain EAGVAQSPRYKIIEKRQSVAFWCNPISGHATLYWYQQILGQGPKLLIQFQNNGVVDDSQLPKDRFSAERLKGVDSTLKIQPAKLEDSAVYLCASSLDPRSGAAYEQYFGPGTRLTVT.

This clone was seen just once. This chain uses TRBV3-1 (or the pseudogene TRBV3-2) with TRBJ2-3; 7 bases are shared with TRBD2. Germline CDR1 is LGHDT and CDR2 is YNNKEL (reference sequence). Losses at the gene ends were 0 bases for V and 7 bases for J; bases not matched to a gene: 7. The length of the CDR3 is 15 residues. In DNA form, the CDR3 reads TGTGCCAGCAGCCAAGATTCAAGCGGGGCACATACGCAGTATTTT. Amino acids: CASSQDSSGAHTQYF.

This clone was recorded a few times. The genes are TRBV7-2 and TRBJ2-5; D remains ambiguous. CDR1 is SGHTA and CDR2 is FQGNSA in the germline V gene. CDR3 length: 14 residues. Trimming took 3 bases from V and 0 from J, leaving 8 bases between them. The CDR3 spells CASSFAAYQETQYF. The CDR3 coding sequence is TGTGCCAGCAGCTTTGCGGCCTACCAAGAGACCCAGTACTTC.

DNA for the CDR3: TGTGCCAGCAGCCAGGCTGGGACAGGGAATCAGCCCCAGCATTTT. Protein product: CASSQAGTGNQPQHF. The genes are TRBV7-9 and TRBJ1-5; 9 bases map to TRBD1. The CDR3 runs to 15 residues. CDR1 SEHNR and CDR2 FQNEAQ come from the germline V gene (reference sequence). The V gene end was trimmed by 5 bases and the J gene end by 4 bases; junction bases not matched to a gene: 6.

This chain joins TRBV28 and TRBJ1-1; the match to TRBD1 covers 11 bases. This CDR3 has 15 residues. V lost 2 bases, J lost 6 bases, and 5 bases stayed unmatched. Germline CDR1 reads MDHEN; CDR2 reads SYDVKM. CDR3 sequence reads: CASSLGTGGRSEAFF. The DNA of the CDR3 is TGTGCCAGCAGTTTAGGGACAGGGGGGAGGTCTGAAGCTTTCTTT.

The gene calls are TRBV18 and TRBJ1-2, with TRBD1 matching over 9 bases. CDR1 KGHSH and CDR2 LQKENI come from the germline V gene. This CDR3 is built from 16 residues. V lost 1 base and J lost 4; bases outside the gene matches: 7. CDR3 amino acids: CASSPQGTGISYGYTF. For the CDR3, the DNA is TGTGCCAGCTCACCACAAGGGACAGGGATCTCCTATGGCTACACCTTC.

This chain links TRBV2 with TRBJ1-2, with unresolved D. With 10 bases removed from V and 5 bases from J, the gap between germline ends came to 17 bases. From germline, CDR1 is SNHLY and CDR2 FYNNEI. CDR3 length: 13 residues. Here the CDR3 reads CATTYEQTYGYTF. The CDR3 nucleotides are TGTGCCACCACCTACGAACAGACATATGGCTACACCTTC.

V is TRBV11-2 and J is TRBJ1-2, with D hard to call. Trimming shortened V by 5 bases and J by 2 bases, and 12 bases separated the two germline ends. CDR1 and CDR2 (germline): SGHAT, FQNNGV. The CDR3 consists of 14 residues. The CDR3, as DNA: TGTGCCAGCAGCGCGTTTCCCTCAAACTATGGCTACACCTTC. Protein: CASSAFPSNYGYTF.

The J gene is TRBJ1-6, the V gene TRBV7-4; TRBD1 agrees at 7 bases. The V gene's germline CDR1 is SGHVT and CDR2 SQSDAQ. With 5 bases clipped from V and 9 bases from J, the junction kept 10 bases outside the gene matches. This CDR3 is built from 15 residues. This chain's CDR3 is CASSNLQGPCSPLHF. In DNA, the CDR3 is TGTGCCAGCAGCAACTTACAGGGGCCTTGTTCACCCCTCCACTTT.

The chain couples TRBV6-5 to TRBJ2-7; TRBD2 agrees at 11 bases. J lost 4 bases, V lost 6 bases, and 5 bases had no gene match. The CDR3 is 14 residues long. Germline lookup yields CDR1 MNHEY and CDR2 SVGAGI. Written as DNA, the CDR3 is TGTGCCAGCAGCCTAGCGGGAGGAGTTTACGAGCAGTACTTC. Protein sequence: CASSLAGGVYEQYF.

This chain links TRBV7-9 with TRBJ2-3, with TRBD2 matching over 10 bases. V gave up 6 bases and J gave up 6 bases; unmatched junction bases: 15. Germline lookup yields CDR1 SEHNR and CDR2 FQNEAQ (reference sequence). The length of the CDR3 is 17 residues. CDR3 loop: CASSLLRLAGSVDTQYF. The CDR3 bases are TGTGCCAGCAGTTTACTTCGACTAGCGGGTTCCGTGGATACGCAGTATTTT.

CDR3 loop: CSASSMSGETQYF. DNA of the CDR3: TGCAGTGCTAGTAGTATGAGCGGAGAGACCCAGTACTTC. The V call is TRBV20-1, the J call TRBJ2-5; D is possibly TRBD2 (5 bases). With 3 bases removed from V and 4 bases from J, the gap between germline ends came to 12 bases. The CDR3 is 13 amino acids. The germline CDR1 and CDR2 sequences are DFQATT and SNEGSKA (reference sequence).

This chain joins TRBV7-9 and TRBJ2-7; D call uncertain. Per germline, CDR1 SEHNR and CDR2 FQNEAQ (reference sequence). The V end lost 3 bases, the J end lost 1 base, and 4 bases lay between the germline ends. The CDR3 sequence is 12 residues long. The CDR3 sequence is CASSFPSYEQYF. CDR3 in DNA: TGTGCCAGCAGCTTTCCATCCTACGAGCAGTACTTC.

This chain uses TRBV5-6 with TRBJ2-7; D is possibly TRBD1 (5 bases). The germline V gene has CDR1 SGHDT and CDR2 YYEEEE. The germline V and J ends were trimmed by 3 bases and 1 base, with 14 bases remaining between them. The CDR3 contains 15 residues. The CDR3 is CASSSIIAGSYEQYF. For the CDR3, the DNA is TGTGCCAGCAGCTCCATAATAGCAGGGTCCTACGAGCAGTACTTC.

In this sample, this clone turned up a few times. V and J are TRBV9 and TRBJ1-6; 8 nucleotides line up with TRBD1. The CDR3 has 15 amino acids. The ends lost 6 bases at V and 2 bases at J; junction bases unmatched: 4. CDR1 is SGDLS, CDR2 YYNGEE, per germline. This CDR3 is CASKQGDTYNSPLHF. The DNA for the CDR3 is TGTGCCAGCAAACAGGGGGACACCTATAATTCACCCCTCCACTTT.

The chain combines TRBV4-3 with TRBJ1-4, with D perhaps TRBD1 (5 bases). This CDR3 has 13 residues. With 4 bases removed from V and 11 bases from J, the gap between germline ends came to 14 bases. Germline V gene sequence: CDR1 LGHNA, CDR2 YSLEER. CDR3 DNA sequence: TGCGCCAGCAGCCTCAAGGCGGGGGGGAAACTGTTTTTT. Its protein is CASSLKAGGKLFF.

The V call is TRBV5-8, the J call TRBJ1-5, with D possibly matching TRBD1 (5 bases). Per the germline V gene, CDR1 is SGHTS and CDR2 is YDEGEE. The CDR3 consists of 15 residues. V shed 3 bases and J shed 0 bases, with 10 bases lying between them. The chain's CDR3 is CASSSGLHSNQPQHF. CDR3 sequence (DNA): TGTGCCAGCAGCTCGGGACTTCATAGCAATCAGCCCCAGCATTTT.

Turning to this clone: The sample holds other DNA sequences that translate to the same CDR3. The rearrangement joins TRBV12-3 or TRBV12-4 to TRBJ1-2, with D possibly TRBD1 on 5 matching bases. Trimming cost V 4 bases and J 2 bases, with 8 bases left between them. The CDR3 contains 13 residues. This chain's CDR3 is CASSSTGNYGYTF. The CDR3 DNA reads as TGTGCCAGCAGTTCCACAGGAAACTATGGCTACACCTTC.

The V call is TRBV3-1 (or the pseudogene TRBV3-2), the J call TRBJ1-1; a possible D gene is TRBD1 (5 bases). Germline CDR1 and CDR2: LGHDT and YNNKEL (reference sequence). The V end lost 1 base, the J end lost 11 bases, and 14 bases lay between the germline ends. CDR3 length: 13 residues. This CDR3 reads CASSQVTTERAFF. The DNA of the CDR3 is TGTGCCAGCAGCCAAGTGACGACAGAGAGGGCTTTCTTT.

This clone came up once. The genes are TRBV29-1 and TRBJ2-7, with D possibly being TRBD2 (6 bases). Trimming took off 5 bases at V and 1 base at J, with 15 bases between the two ends. The CDR3 consists of 14 residues. Germline CDR1 reads SQVTM; CDR2 reads ANQGSEA. CDR3 sequence (DNA): TGCAGCGTTTCACCGGGACTCAAGTCCTACGAGCAGTACTTC. It yields the protein CSVSPGLKSYEQYF.

The chain recombines TRBV28 with TRBJ1-2; D is possibly TRBD1 (5 bases). Germline V gives CDR1 MDHEN, CDR2 SYDVKM. Trimming removed 7 bases at V and 2 bases at J, with 11 bases between. The CDR3 is 13 amino acids. CDR3 region: CASNSDTNYGYTF. The CDR3, as DNA: TGTGCCAGCAACTCGGACACGAACTATGGCTACACCTTC.

This clone was counted a single time. The V and J genes are TRBV6-2 or TRBV6-3 and TRBJ2-7; 8 bases line up with TRBD1. The ends lost 0 bases at V and 8 bases at J; junction bases unmatched: 9. Per the germline V gene, CDR1 is MNHEY and CDR2 is SVGEGT. CDR3 size: 15 residues. The CDR3, as DNA: TGTGCCAGCAGTTACTCGCACAGGGGGGCCCTACAGCAGTACTTC. Translation gives CASSYSHRGALQQYF.